This passage covers 26 T cell receptor beta chains from one sample sequenced in a study of OX40 agonist ivuxolimab in advanced cancers. Method: immunoSEQ multiplex PCR; TCRdb's copy keeps in-frame clones and lacks some. The table lists 70,000 to 95,000 clones, 92% of them singletons. The sequencing used CD4+ or CD8+ T cells sorted from blood, collected in a trial of the OX40 agonist ivuxolimab. The origin of the receptors is an adult with an advanced solid tumor such as melanoma, head and neck, liver or kidney cancer.

The chain carries TRBV2 and TRBJ1-2; D not certain. CDR1 is SNHLY and CDR2 is FYNNEI in the germline V gene. The CDR3 has 14 residues. Trimming pared 1 base from V and 8 bases from J, leaving 14 bases between. The CDR3, as DNA: TGTGCCAGCAGTGAAGTCCTGGCGCTGGGCGGCTACACCTTC. It codes for CASSEVLALGGYTF.

This rearrangement joins TRBV6-1 to TRBJ2-1; 8 nucleotides align to TRBD2. J lost 4 bases, V lost 0 bases, and 5 bases had no gene match. Germline CDR1 MNHNS, CDR2 SASEGT. CDR3 length: 16 residues. In DNA form, the CDR3 reads TGTGCCAGCAGTGAAGCAGGAGCGGGGGTATACAATGAGCAGTTCTTC. Protein product: CASSEAGAGVYNEQFF.

The CDR3 DNA is TGTGCCATCAGTAAGGGGGAAAACTCTGGGGCCAACGTCCTGACTTTC. Protein sequence: CAISKGENSGANVLTF. This chain links TRBV10-3 with TRBJ2-6; possibly TRBD1 for D (6 bases). CDR3 length: 16 residues. CDR1 is ENHRY and CDR2 is SYGVKD in the germline V gene. V gave up 5 bases and J gave up 0 bases, with 11 bases separating them.

The chain carries TRBV19 and TRBJ1-5; D may be TRBD1 (5 bases). V dropped 3 bases and J dropped 6 bases, with 24 bases sitting between them. The CDR3 covers 18 residues. Germline V gene data show CDR1 as LNHDA and CDR2 as SQIVND (reference sequence). The CDR3 loop is CASSIDPGPGSEFQPQHF. CDR3 in DNA: TGTGCCAGTAGTATCGATCCAGGACCAGGGTCTGAGTTTCAGCCCCAGCATTTT.

The V and J genes are TRBV2 and TRBJ2-7, with D possibly being TRBD2 (6 bases). This CDR3 has 12 residues. Trimming cost V 9 bases and J 2 bases, with 11 bases left between them. Germline loops: CDR1 SNHLY, CDR2 FYNNEI. CDR3 amino acids: CARRGLAYEQYF. The CDR3 DNA is TGTGCCAGAAGGGGACTTGCCTACGAGCAGTACTTC.

This sequence joins TRBV12-5 and TRBJ1-4; 12 bases match TRBD1. J lost 8 bases, V lost 0 bases, and 10 bases had no gene match. The CDR3 spans 18 residues. Germline CDR1 and CDR2: LGHNT and FRNRAP. In DNA form, the CDR3 reads TGTGCTAGTGGTTTGGTAAAGGGGACAGGGGGCGGTGAGGAAAAACTGTTTTTT. It yields the protein CASGLVKGTGGGEEKLFF. Using reference TRBV12-5 and TRBJ1-4 for the parts outside the CDR3, the full variable domain is DARVTQTPRHKVTEMGQEVTMRCQPILGHNTVFWYRQTMMQGLELLAYFRNRAPLDDSGMPKDRFSAEMPDATLATLKIQPSEPRDSAVYFCASGLVKGTGGGEEKLFFGSGTQLSVL.

This sequence joins TRBV9 and TRBJ2-2; 11 nucleotides match TRBD2. V was pared by 3 bases and J by 2 bases, with 12 bases of the junction left unmatched. In germline, CDR1 is SGDLS, CDR2 YYNGEE. CDR3 length: 19 amino acids. Here the CDR3 DNA reads TGTGCCAGCAGCGGTACCGGGACTAGCGGTTTGTTTAACACCGGGGAGCTGTTTTTT. This encodes CASSGTGTSGLFNTGELFF.

The chain recombines TRBV7-9 with TRBJ2-1; D not resolved. This CDR3 has 11 amino acids. Trimming left V 2 bases short and J 8 bases short, with 4 bases between. Looked up from germline, CDR1 is SEHNR and CDR2 is FQNEAQ (reference sequence). The CDR3 spells CASSLFDEQFF. CDR3 bases: TGTGCCAGCAGCTTATTTGATGAGCAGTTCTTC.

The chain employs TRBV6-1 and TRBJ2-7; possibly TRBD1 for D (6 bases). CDR3 length equals 18 residues. Germline CDR1 reads MNHNS; CDR2 reads SASEGT. V lost 1 base, J lost 1 base, and 20 bases lay in between. Here the CDR3 reads CASSEVLRTDRLSYEQYF. CDR3 nucleotides: TGTGCCAGCAGTGAAGTCTTGAGGACAGACCGATTATCCTACGAGCAGTACTTC.

The chain links TRBV19 to TRBJ1-2, with 7 bases lining up with TRBD1. The junction had 11 bases not matched to a gene; V was cut back by 5 bases and J by 5 bases. This CDR3 is built from 15 residues. Germline assignment: CDR1 LNHDA and CDR2 SQIVND (reference sequence). CDR3 coding DNA: TGTGCCAGTAGTGGACAGGTCGACTCTCCTTATGGCTACACCTTC. Translating gives CASSGQVDSPYGYTF.

The rearrangement uses TRBV5-4 and TRBJ1-1; 7 bases align to TRBD1. This CDR3 spans 15 amino acids. CDR1 is SGHNT and CDR2 is YYREEE in the germline V gene (reference sequence). The J segment lost 3 bases and the V segment lost 7 bases, leaving 12 bases of the junction unmatched. The CDR3: CASSSGRGRDTEAFF. CDR3 sequence (DNA): TGTGCCAGCTCCTCCGGGAGGGGGCGGGACACTGAAGCTTTCTTT.

This clone appeared a single time. The chain links TRBV13 to TRBJ2-1, with 11 nucleotides matching TRBD1. This CDR3 is 16 amino acids long. Germline CDR1 and CDR2: PRHDT and FYEKMQ (reference sequence). V lost 1 base to trimming and J lost 4 bases; unmatched junction nucleotides: 3. CDR3 loop: CASSLVGTGGYNEQFF. DNA for the CDR3: TGTGCCAGCAGCTTAGTGGGGACAGGGGGGTACAATGAGCAGTTCTTC. The full variable domain, with the rest looked up from reference TRBV13 and TRBJ2-1, is AAGVIQSPRHLIKEKRETATLKCYPIPRHDTVYWYQQGPGQDPQFLISFYEKMQSDKGSIPDRFSAQQFSDYHSELNMSSLELGDSALYFCASSLVGTGGYNEQFFGPGTRLTVL.

This rearrangement joins TRBV7-8 to TRBJ2-5; 14 positions match TRBD2. The V gene end was trimmed by 5 bases and the J gene end by 3 bases; junction bases not matched to a gene: 17. The CDR3 length is 20 residues. Germline loops: CDR1 SGHVS, CDR2 FQNEAQ. CDR3 sequence: CASSPYRLAGGIEGKETQYF. CDR3 bases: TGTGCCAGCAGCCCGTATCGACTAGCGGGAGGGATAGAAGGGAAAGAGACCCAGTACTTC.

V usage is TRBV7-9 and J usage is TRBJ2-7, with 11 bases aligning to TRBD2. Germline V CDR1 and CDR2: SEHNR, FQNEAQ (reference sequence). The junction had 7 bases not matched to a gene; V was cut back by 0 bases and J by 12 bases. CDR3 size: 14 residues. CDR3 coding DNA: TGTGCCAGCAGCTTAGCGAATAGCGGGGGGGCACGGTACTTC. It translates to CASSLANSGGARYF.

This rearrangement joins TRBV6-5 to TRBJ2-7, with 10 bases aligning to TRBD2. Unmatched junction bases numbered 7, after V lost 6 bases and J lost 2 bases. The germline V gene has CDR1 MNHEY and CDR2 SVGAGI. This CDR3 has 15 residues. The CDR3 coding sequence is TGTGCCAGCAGCCCTGCTACTAGCGGGGCCTACGAGCAGTACTTC. It specifies CASSPATSGAYEQYF.

This clone was found once. The chain uses TRBV19 and TRBJ2-2; D call uncertain. This CDR3 comprises 14 residues. Germline assignment: CDR1 LNHDA and CDR2 SQIVND (reference sequence). V lost 4 bases, J lost 7 bases, and 13 bases lay in between. In DNA form, the CDR3 reads TGTGCCAGTAGTACTTCTAGAACAAGCGGGGAGCTGTTTTTT. It translates to CASSTSRTSGELFF. The complete variable domain, with remaining parts taken from reference TRBV19 and TRBJ2-2, reads DGGITQSPKYLFRKEGQNVTLSCEQNLNHDAMYWYRQDPGQGLRLIYYSQIVNDFQKGDIAEGYSVSREKKESFPLTVTSAQKNPTAFYLCASSTSRTSGELFFGEGSRLTVL.

The V gene is TRBV9, the J gene TRBJ2-7, with 15 positions matching TRBD2. CDR3 length: 15 residues. The germline V gene has CDR1 SGDLS and CDR2 YYNGEE. V trimming: 0 bases; J trimming: 6 bases; junction bases outside the gene matches: 1. CDR3: CASSVEGLAGGEQYF. CDR3 DNA sequence: TGTGCCAGCAGCGTAGAGGGACTAGCGGGGGGCGAGCAGTACTTC.

The gene calls are TRBV7-9 and TRBJ2-1; no firm D call. The CDR3 loop spans 11 amino acids. Germline CDR1 reads SEHNR; CDR2 reads FQNEAQ (reference sequence). Trimming cost V 1 base and J 8 bases, with 3 bases left between them. CDR3 sequence reads: CASSLDDEQFF. Here the CDR3 DNA reads TGTGCCAGCAGCTTAGACGATGAGCAGTTCTTC.

This clone came up once. The germline gene is not matched at one end of the junction; a read error may be the cause. The chain uses TRBV19 and TRBJ2-2; 13 nucleotides line up with TRBD2. The CDR3 length is 20 residues. CDR1 and CDR2 from the germline V gene are LNHDA and SQIVND (reference sequence). The CDR3 bases are TGTGCCAGTAGTCTAGACGGACTAGCGGGAGCCCCTGCGAACACCGGGGAGCTGTTTTTT. Translation gives CASSLDGLAGAPANTGELFF.

The chain carries TRBV5-1 and TRBJ1-1; no reliable D call. Germline lookup yields CDR1 SGHRS and CDR2 YFSETQ. This CDR3 has 14 amino acids. The V end was cut by 4 bases, the J end by 0 bases, with 10 bases between. The CDR3 sequence: CASSLDTLNTEAFF. The CDR3 DNA follows: TGCGCCAGCAGCCTGGATACCTTGAACACTGAAGCTTTCTTT.

The genes are TRBV9 and TRBJ2-5; no reliable D call. This CDR3 spans 15 amino acids. V lost 3 bases and J 3 bases, leaving 15 bases between the germline ends. Germline CDR1 SGDLS, CDR2 YYNGEE. The CDR3 sequence: CASSGRATTKETQYF. The DNA for the CDR3 is TGTGCCAGCAGCGGTCGGGCCACCACAAAAGAGACCCAGTACTTC.

The chain recombines TRBV19 with TRBJ2-6, with 10 bases fitting TRBD1. Germline V gene lookup returns CDR1 LNHDA and CDR2 SQIVND (reference sequence). J was trimmed by 1 base and V by 6 bases; bases with no gene match: 6. This CDR3 is 17 amino acids long. CDR3 region: CASSPGQGVSGANVLTF. The CDR3 bases are TGTGCCAGTAGCCCTGGACAGGGGGTGTCTGGGGCCAACGTCCTGACTTTC.

V gene TRBV6-5 combines with J gene TRBJ2-2, with 7 bases fitting TRBD1. The CDR3 length is 16 residues. Losses at the gene ends were 0 bases for V and 5 bases for J; bases not matched to a gene: 6. Germline V CDR1 and CDR2: MNHEY, SVGAGI. CDR3: CASSYSWTGATGELFF. The DNA for the CDR3 is TGTGCCAGCAGTTACTCATGGACAGGAGCGACCGGGGAGCTGTTTTTT.

The rearrangement uses TRBV5-1 and TRBJ2-5; D not resolved. The CDR3 is 22 amino acids. The germline V gene has CDR1 SGHRS and CDR2 YFSETQ. Trimming took off 0 bases at V and 0 bases at J, with 30 bases between the two ends. As DNA, the CDR3 is TGCGCCAGCAGCTTGGATACTTTGGGGATCACCAAACTAATTAAATACCAAGAGACCCAGTACTTC. It specifies CASSLDTLGITKLIKYQETQYF.

The chain joins TRBV27 to TRBJ1-4; TRBD1 matches at 7 bases. The germline V gene encodes CDR1 MNHEY and CDR2 SMNVEV (reference sequence). V dropped 6 bases and J dropped 4; count of bases not matched to a gene: 5. There are 14 residues in the CDR3. The CDR3 coding sequence is TGTGCCAGCAGCCCCCGGGACAGTAATGAAAAACTGTTTTTT. Protein: CASSPRDSNEKLFF. Combining the CDR3 with reference TRBV27 and TRBJ1-4 gives the whole variable domain EAQVTQNPRYLITVTGKKLTVTCSQNMNHEYMSWYRQDPGLGLRQIYYSMNVEVTDKGDVPEGYKVSRKEKRNFPLILESPSPNQTSLYFCASSPRDSNEKLFFGSGTQLSVL.

J is TRBJ1-1 and V is TRBV9, with D possibly being TRBD1 (6 bases). The CDR3 spans 17 residues. Germline V gene data show CDR1 as SGDLS and CDR2 as YYNGEE. Trimming stripped 4 bases from V and 1 base from J, with 20 bases between. The CDR3 region is CASSPLGGGRGNTEAFF. The CDR3 bases are TGTGCCAGCAGCCCTTTAGGGGGGGGCAGGGGGAACACTGAAGCTTTCTTT.